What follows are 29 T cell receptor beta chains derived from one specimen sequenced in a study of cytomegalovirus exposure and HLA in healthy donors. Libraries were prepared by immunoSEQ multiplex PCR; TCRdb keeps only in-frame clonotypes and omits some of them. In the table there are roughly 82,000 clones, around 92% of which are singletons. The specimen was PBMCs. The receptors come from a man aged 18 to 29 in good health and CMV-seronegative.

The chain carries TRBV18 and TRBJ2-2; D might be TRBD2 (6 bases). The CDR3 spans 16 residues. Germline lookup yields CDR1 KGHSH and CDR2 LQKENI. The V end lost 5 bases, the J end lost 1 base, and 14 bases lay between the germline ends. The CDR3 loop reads CASSKTGLLNTGELFF. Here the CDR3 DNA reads TGTGCCAGCTCAAAGACGGGACTCCTGAACACCGGGGAGCTGTTTTTT.

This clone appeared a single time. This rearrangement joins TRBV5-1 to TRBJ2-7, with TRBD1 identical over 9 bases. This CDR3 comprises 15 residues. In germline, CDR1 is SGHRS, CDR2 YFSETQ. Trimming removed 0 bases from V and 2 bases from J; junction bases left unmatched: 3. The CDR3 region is CASSLGDRVTYEQYF. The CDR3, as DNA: TGCGCCAGCAGCTTGGGGGACAGGGTCACCTACGAGCAGTACTTC.

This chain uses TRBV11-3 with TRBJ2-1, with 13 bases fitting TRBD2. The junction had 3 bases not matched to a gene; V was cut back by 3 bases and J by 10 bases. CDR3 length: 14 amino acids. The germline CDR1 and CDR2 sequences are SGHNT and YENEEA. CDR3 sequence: CASSLTSGRNEQFF. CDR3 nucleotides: TGTGCCAGCAGCTTGACTAGCGGGAGGAACGAGCAGTTCTTC.

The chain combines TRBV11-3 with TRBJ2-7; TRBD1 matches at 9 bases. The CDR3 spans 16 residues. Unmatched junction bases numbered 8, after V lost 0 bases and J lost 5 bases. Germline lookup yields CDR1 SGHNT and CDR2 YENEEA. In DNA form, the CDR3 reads TGTGCCAGCAGCTTAGATCAGGGGACAGGGCCCAACGAGCAGTACTTC. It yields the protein CASSLDQGTGPNEQYF.

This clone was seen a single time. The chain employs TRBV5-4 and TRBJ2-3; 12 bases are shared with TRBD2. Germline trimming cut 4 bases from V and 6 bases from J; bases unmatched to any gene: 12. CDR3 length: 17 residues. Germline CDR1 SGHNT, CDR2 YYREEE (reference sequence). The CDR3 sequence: CASSPPSGGAGRDTQYF. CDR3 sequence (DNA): TGTGCCAGCAGCCCTCCTAGCGGGGGGGCTGGTAGGGATACGCAGTATTTT.

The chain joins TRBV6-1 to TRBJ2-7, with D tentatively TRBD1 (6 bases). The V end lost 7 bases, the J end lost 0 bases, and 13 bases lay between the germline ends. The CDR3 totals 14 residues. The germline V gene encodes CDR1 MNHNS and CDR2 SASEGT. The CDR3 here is CASIRTDSSYEQYF. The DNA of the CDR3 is TGTGCCAGCATCCGGACGGACAGCTCCTACGAGCAGTACTTC.

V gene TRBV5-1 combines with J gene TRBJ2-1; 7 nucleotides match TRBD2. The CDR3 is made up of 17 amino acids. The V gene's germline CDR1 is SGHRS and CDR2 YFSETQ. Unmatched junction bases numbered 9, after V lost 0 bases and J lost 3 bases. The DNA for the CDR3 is TGCGCCAGCAGCTTGGCAACAACTAGCGTCGACTACAATGAGCAGTTCTTC. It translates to CASSLATTSVDYNEQFF.

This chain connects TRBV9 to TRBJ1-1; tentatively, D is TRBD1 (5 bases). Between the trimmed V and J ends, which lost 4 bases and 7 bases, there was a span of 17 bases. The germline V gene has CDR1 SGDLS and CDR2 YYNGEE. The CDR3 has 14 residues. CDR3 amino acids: CASSPRGGNGEAFF. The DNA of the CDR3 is TGTGCCAGCAGCCCCCGGGGGGGGAATGGTGAAGCTTTCTTT.

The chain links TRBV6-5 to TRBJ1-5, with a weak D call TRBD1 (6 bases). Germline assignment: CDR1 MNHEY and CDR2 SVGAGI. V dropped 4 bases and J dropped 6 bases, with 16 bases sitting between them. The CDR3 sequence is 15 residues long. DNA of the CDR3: TGTGCCAGCAGTTCCACCGGGGGGGCTGGTCAGCCCCAGCATTTT. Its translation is CASSSTGGAGQPQHF.

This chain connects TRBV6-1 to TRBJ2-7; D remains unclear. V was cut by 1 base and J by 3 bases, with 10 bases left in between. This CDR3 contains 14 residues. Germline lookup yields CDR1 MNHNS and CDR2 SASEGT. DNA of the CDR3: TGTGCCAGCAGTGAAGGCGGCATCAACTACGAGCAGTACTTC. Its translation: CASSEGGINYEQYF.

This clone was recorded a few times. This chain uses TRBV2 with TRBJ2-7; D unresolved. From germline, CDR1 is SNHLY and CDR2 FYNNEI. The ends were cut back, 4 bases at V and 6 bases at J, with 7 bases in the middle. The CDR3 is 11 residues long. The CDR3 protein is CASSVGFEQYF. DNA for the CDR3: TGTGCCAGCAGTGTCGGGTTCGAGCAGTACTTC.

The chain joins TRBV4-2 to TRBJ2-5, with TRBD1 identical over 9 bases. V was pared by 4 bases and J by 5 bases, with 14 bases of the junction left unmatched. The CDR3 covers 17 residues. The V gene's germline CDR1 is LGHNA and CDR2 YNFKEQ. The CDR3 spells CASSRRTGGGLVETQYF. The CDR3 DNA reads TGTGCCAGCAGCCGCCGAACAGGGGGCGGGTTGGTCGAGACCCAGTACTTC.

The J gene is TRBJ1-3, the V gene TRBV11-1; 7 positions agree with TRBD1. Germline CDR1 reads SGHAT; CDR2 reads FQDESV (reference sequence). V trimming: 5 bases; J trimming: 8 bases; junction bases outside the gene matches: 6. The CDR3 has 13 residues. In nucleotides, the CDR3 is TGTGCCAGCAGCCGGGACAGAATAGACACCATATATTTT. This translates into CASSRDRIDTIYF.

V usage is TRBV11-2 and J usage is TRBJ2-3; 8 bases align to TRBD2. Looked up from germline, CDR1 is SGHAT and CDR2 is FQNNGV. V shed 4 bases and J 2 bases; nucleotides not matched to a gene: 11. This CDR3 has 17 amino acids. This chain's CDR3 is CASSSRVGRGDTDTQYF. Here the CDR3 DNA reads TGTGCCAGCAGCTCCCGAGTCGGGCGGGGGGACACAGATACGCAGTATTTT.

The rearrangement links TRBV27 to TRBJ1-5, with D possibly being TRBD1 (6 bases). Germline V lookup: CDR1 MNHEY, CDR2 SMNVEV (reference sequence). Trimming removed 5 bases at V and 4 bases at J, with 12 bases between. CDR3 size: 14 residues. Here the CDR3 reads CASSPGVSNQPQHF. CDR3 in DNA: TGTGCCAGCAGTCCAGGGGTCTCAAATCAGCCCCAGCATTTT.

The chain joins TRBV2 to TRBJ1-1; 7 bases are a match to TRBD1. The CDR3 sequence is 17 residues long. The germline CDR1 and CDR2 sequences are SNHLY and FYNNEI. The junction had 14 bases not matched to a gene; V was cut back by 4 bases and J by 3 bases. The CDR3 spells CASSVGQPRGRDTEAFF. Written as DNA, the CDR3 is TGTGCCAGCAGTGTGGGACAGCCCCGCGGCCGGGACACTGAAGCTTTCTTT.

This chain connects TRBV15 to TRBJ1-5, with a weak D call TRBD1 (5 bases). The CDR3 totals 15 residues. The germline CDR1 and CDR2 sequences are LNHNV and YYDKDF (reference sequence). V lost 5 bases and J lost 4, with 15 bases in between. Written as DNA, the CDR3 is TGTGCCACCAGCTCCCGAGACGACAGAAATCAGCCCCAGCATTTT. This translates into CATSSRDDRNQPQHF.

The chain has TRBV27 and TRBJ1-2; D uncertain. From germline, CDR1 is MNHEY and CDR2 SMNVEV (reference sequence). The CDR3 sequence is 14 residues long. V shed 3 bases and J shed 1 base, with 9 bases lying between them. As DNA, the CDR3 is TGTGCCAGCAGTTTGAGACACAGTAACTATGGCTACACCTTC. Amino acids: CASSLRHSNYGYTF.

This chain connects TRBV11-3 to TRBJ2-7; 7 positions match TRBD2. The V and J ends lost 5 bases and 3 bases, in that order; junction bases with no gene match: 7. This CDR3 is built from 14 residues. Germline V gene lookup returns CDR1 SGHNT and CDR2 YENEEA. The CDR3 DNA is TGTGCCAGCAGCAGGAGCCAGCGGGGCTACGAGCAGTACTTC. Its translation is CASSRSQRGYEQYF.

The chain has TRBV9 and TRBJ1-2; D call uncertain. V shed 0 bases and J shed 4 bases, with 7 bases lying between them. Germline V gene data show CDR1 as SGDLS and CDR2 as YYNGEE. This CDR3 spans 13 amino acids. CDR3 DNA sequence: TGTGCCAGCAGCGTAGATGTCGGCTATGGCTACACCTTC. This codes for CASSVDVGYGYTF.

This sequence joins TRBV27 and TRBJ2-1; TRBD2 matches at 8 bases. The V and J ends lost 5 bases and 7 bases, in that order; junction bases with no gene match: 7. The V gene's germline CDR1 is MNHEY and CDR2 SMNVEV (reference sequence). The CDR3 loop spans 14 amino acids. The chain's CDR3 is CASSLGLVSNEQFF. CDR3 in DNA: TGTGCCAGCAGTCTGGGACTAGTATCGAATGAGCAGTTCTTC.

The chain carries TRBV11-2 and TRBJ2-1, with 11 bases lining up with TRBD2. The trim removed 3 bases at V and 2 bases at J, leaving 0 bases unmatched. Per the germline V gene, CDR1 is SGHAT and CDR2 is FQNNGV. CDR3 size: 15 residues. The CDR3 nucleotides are TGTGCCAGCAGCTTTAGCGGGGGGGCCTACAATGAGCAGTTCTTC. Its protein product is CASSFSGGAYNEQFF.

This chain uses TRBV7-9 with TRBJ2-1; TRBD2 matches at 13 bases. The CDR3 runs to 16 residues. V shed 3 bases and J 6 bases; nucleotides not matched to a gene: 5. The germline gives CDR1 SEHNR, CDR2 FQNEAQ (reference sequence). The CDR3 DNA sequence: TGTGCCAGCAGCTTCCGGACTAGCGGGAGTGGCAATGAGCAGTTCTTC. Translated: CASSFRTSGSGNEQFF.

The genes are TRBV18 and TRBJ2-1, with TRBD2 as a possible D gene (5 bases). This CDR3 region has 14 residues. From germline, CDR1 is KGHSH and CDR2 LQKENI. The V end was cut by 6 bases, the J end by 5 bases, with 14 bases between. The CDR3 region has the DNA TGTGCCAGCTCCCCCCGACTAACAGACAATGAGCAGTTCTTC. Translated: CASSPRLTDNEQFF.

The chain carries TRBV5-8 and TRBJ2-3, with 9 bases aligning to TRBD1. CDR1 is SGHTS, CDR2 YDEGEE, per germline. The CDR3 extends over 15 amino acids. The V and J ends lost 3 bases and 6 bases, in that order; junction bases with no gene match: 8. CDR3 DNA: TGTGCCAGCAGCTCGGGACAGGGAGGTCCGGATACGCAGTATTTT. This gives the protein CASSSGQGGPDTQYF. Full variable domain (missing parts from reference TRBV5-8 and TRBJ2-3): EAGVTQSPTHLIKTRGQQATLRCSPISGHTSVYWYQQALGLGLQFLLWYDEGEERNRGNFPPRFSGRQFPNYSSELNVNALELEDSALYLCASSSGQGGPDTQYFGPGTRLTVL.

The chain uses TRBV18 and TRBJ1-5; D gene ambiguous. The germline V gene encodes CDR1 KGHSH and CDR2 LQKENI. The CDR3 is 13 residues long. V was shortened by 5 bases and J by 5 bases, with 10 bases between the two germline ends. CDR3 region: CASSAGSDQPQHF. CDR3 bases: TGTGCCAGCTCAGCAGGTTCGGATCAGCCCCAGCATTTT.

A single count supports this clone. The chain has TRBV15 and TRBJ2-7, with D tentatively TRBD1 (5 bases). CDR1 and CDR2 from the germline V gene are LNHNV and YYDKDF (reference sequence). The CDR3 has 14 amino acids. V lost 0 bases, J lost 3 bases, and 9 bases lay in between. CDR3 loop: CATSRDTGRYEQYF. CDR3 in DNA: TGTGCCACCAGCAGAGATACAGGCCGCTACGAGCAGTACTTC.

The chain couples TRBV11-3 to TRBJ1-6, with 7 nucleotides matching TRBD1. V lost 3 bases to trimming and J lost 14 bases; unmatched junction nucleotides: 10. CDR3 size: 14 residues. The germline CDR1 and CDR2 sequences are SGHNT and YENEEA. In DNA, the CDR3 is TGTGCCAGCAGCTTCAAACAGGGGAATAAGACCCTCCACTTT. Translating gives CASSFKQGNKTLHF. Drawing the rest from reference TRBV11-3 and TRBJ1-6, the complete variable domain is EAGVVQSPRYKIIEKKQPVAFWCNPISGHNTLYWYLQNLGQGPELLIRYENEEAVDDSQLPKDRFSAERLKGVDSTLKIQPAELGDSAVYLCASSFKQGNKTLHFGNGTRLTVT.

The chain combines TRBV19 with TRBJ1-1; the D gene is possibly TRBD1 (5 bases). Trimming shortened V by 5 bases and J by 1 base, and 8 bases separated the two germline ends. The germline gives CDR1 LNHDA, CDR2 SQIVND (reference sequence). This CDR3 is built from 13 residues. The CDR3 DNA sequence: TGTGCCAGTAGTCTCGACAGGAACACTGAAGCTTTCTTT. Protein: CASSLDRNTEAFF.